This T cell receptor beta chain was recovered during a study of blood T cell repertoires in COVID-19. Looking at the study overall: Nucleic acid was either cDNA or gDNA, and it came from T cells, B-cell-depleted T cells, or PBMCs.

The length of the CDR3 is 16 residues. CDR1 is SEHNR and CDR2 is FQNEAQ in the germline V gene (reference sequence). V lost 5 bases, J lost 4 bases, and 5 bases stayed unmatched. Produced via immunoSEQ multiplex PCR; TCRdb's table is partial and in-frame only. The repertoire holds approximately 92,000 clones, with about three quarters as singletons. This clonotype was obtained from a man in his fifties who had recovered from COVID-19. The V and J genes are TRBV7-9 and TRBJ2-3, with 14 bases fitting TRBD2. The material sequenced was peripheral blood. CDR3 DNA: TGTGCCAGCAGCCGGACTAGCGGGAGGAGGGCAGATACGCAGTATTTT. Translating it yields CASSRTSGRRADTQYF.